The 22 T cell receptor beta chains listed next were all sequenced from one sample in a study of T cell repertoires in aging, cancer and after chemotherapy. A mixed TRB-A/B primer pool amplified rearranged TRB by multiplex touch-down PCR. TCRdb reanalysed the multiplex PCR reads using MiXCR and keeps one entry per CDR3 protein. The sample has thousands of distinct CDR3 sequences, around 30% seen once; the top ten hold about 10%. The template was genomic DNA from peripheral blood, not RNA. The material sequenced was blood. The receptors originated from a human donor in good health.

V and J are TRBV27 and TRBJ1-5; D gene ambiguous. The CDR3 has 15 amino acids. Germline V gene sequence: CDR1 MNHEY, CDR2 SMNVEV (reference sequence). Trimming cost V 4 bases and J 4 bases, with 14 bases left between them. CDR3 in DNA: TGTGCCAGCAGTTACCAACCCTCGATTAATCAGCCCCAGCATTTT. Protein product: CASSYQPSINQPQHF.

By sample fraction, this clonotype is medium-sized. V and J are TRBV19 and TRBJ2-2; D not resolved. V was pared by 6 bases and J by 4 bases, with 9 bases between. Germline lookup yields CDR1 LNHDA and CDR2 SQIVND (reference sequence). The CDR3 runs 13 residues. CDR3: CASSPDLTGELFF. The CDR3 DNA sequence: TGTGCCAGTAGCCCCGACCTCACCGGGGAGCTGTTTTTT.

The chain combines TRBV5-6 with TRBJ1-5, with 9 bases fitting TRBD1. CDR1 and CDR2 from the germline V gene are SGHDT and YYEEEE. This CDR3 comprises 18 residues. The V and J ends lost 1 base and 7 bases, in that order; junction bases with no gene match: 15. This chain's CDR3 is CASSLRDPRDRVWQPQHF. CDR3 nucleotides: TGTGCCAGCAGCTTGCGGGACCCGCGGGACAGGGTTTGGCAGCCCCAGCATTTT.

This clonotype was detected only a few times. The V call is TRBV6-2 or TRBV6-3, the J call TRBJ1-1, with TRBD1 matching over 8 bases. The V and J ends lost 8 bases and 5 bases, in that order; junction bases with no gene match: 10. Germline V gene data show CDR1 as MNHEY and CDR2 as SVGEGT. The CDR3 covers 14 residues. CDR3 sequence: CASVGQGGWTEAFF. CDR3 bases: TGTGCCAGCGTCGGACAGGGAGGGTGGACTGAAGCTTTCTTT.

Judged by abundance, this clonotype is medium-sized (0.01 to 0.1%). The chain employs TRBV11-1 and TRBJ2-5; 8 bases map to TRBD1. Germline V gene sequence: CDR1 SGHAT, CDR2 FQDESV (reference sequence). V shed 4 bases, J shed 4 bases, and the junction held 2 bases outside the gene matches. This CDR3 has 13 residues. The CDR3 loop reads CASSWDRPETQYF. In DNA form, the CDR3 reads TGTGCCAGCAGCTGGGACAGGCCAGAGACCCAGTACTTC.

This clonotype was seen only a few times. V usage is TRBV6-2 or TRBV6-3 and J usage is TRBJ2-7; the D is unclear. Between the trimmed V and J ends, which lost 6 bases and 3 bases, there was a span of 12 bases. CDR1 MNHEY and CDR2 SVGEGT come from the germline V gene. CDR3 length equals 13 residues. The DNA for the CDR3 is TGTGCCAGCAGGGATCCTGGATACTACGAGCAGTACTTC. It codes for CASRDPGYYEQYF.

Only one count was recorded for this clonotype. The chain links TRBV24-1 to TRBJ1-4; D remains ambiguous. Germline V gene data show CDR1 as KGHDR and CDR2 as SFDVKD. The CDR3 runs to 12 residues. V was shortened by 7 bases and J by 4 bases, with 6 bases between the two germline ends. The CDR3 DNA is TGTGCCACCAGGGGCGTTAATGAAAAACTGTTTTTT. Encoded protein: CATRGVNEKLFF.

The rearrangement uses TRBV6-5 and TRBJ2-3; D gene ambiguous. The V gene's germline CDR1 is MNHEY and CDR2 SVGAGI. Trimming took off 0 bases at V and 4 bases at J, with 5 bases between the two ends. This CDR3 region has 13 residues. The CDR3 region is CASSYSFPDTQYF. CDR3 in DNA: TGTGCCAGCAGTTACTCCTTCCCAGATACGCAGTATTTT.

This clonotype appeared a few times. The chain carries TRBV6-5 and TRBJ2-7, with D perhaps matching TRBD1 (5 bases). Trimming removed 2 bases at V and 2 bases at J, with 10 bases between. The CDR3 loop spans 14 amino acids. The germline V gene encodes CDR1 MNHEY and CDR2 SVGAGI. The CDR3 DNA reads TGTGCCAGCAGTTACGGGCCAGGGCCCTACGAGCAGTACTTC. It is translated as CASSYGPGPYEQYF.

The V call is TRBV11-2, the J call TRBJ1-2, with D maybe TRBD1 (5 bases). V lost 3 bases and J lost 2, with 7 bases in between. This CDR3 contains 13 residues. Germline CDR1 SGHAT, CDR2 FQNNGV. Written as DNA, the CDR3 is TGTGCCAGCAGCTTGGGGGTGAACTATGGCTACACCTTC. Translation: CASSLGVNYGYTF.

This clonotype has just a few counts. The rearrangement joins TRBV19 to TRBJ1-1; 11 bases are a match to TRBD1. V lost 9 bases to trimming and J lost 5 bases; unmatched junction nucleotides: 2. Germline V CDR1 and CDR2: LNHDA, SQIVND (reference sequence). The CDR3 covers 12 residues. CDR3 protein: CASGTGGTEAFF. CDR3 DNA: TGTGCCAGCGGGACAGGGGGTACTGAAGCTTTCTTT. The variable domain in full, with the rest retrieved from reference TRBV19 and TRBJ1-1, is DGGITQSPKYLFRKEGQNVTLSCEQNLNHDAMYWYRQDPGQGLRLIYYSQIVNDFQKGDIAEGYSVSREKKESFPLTVTSAQKNPTAFYLCASGTGGTEAFFGQGTRLTVV.

A note on this clonotype: A junction boundary mismatches the germline segment, possibly from a read error. The chain has TRBV7-2 and TRBJ2-7; unclear D gene. This CDR3 has 15 amino acids. Germline loops: CDR1 SGHTA, CDR2 FQGNSA. The chain's CDR3 is CASSQDRYGSYEQYF. As DNA, the CDR3 is TGCGCCAGCAGCCAAGATCGGTACGGATCCTACGAGCAGTACTTC.

This clonotype has a handful of counts. The J gene is TRBJ2-1, the V gene TRBV24-1, with 11 bases aligning to TRBD2. In germline, CDR1 is KGHDR, CDR2 SFDVKD. The CDR3 extends over 18 amino acids. The V and J ends lost 3 bases and 10 bases, in that order; junction bases with no gene match: 16. The CDR3 coding sequence is TGTGCCACCAGTGATATTAACTTGGGGCTAGCGGGGGGAAAGGAGCAGTTCTTC. Translating gives CATSDINLGLAGGKEQFF.

The chain uses TRBV7-2 and TRBJ1-1; 8 bases align to TRBD1. The CDR3 is 14 residues long. V lost 5 bases to trimming and J lost 2 bases; unmatched junction nucleotides: 4. Germline CDR1 SGHTA, CDR2 FQGNSA. CDR3 sequence: CASSVDRGNTEAFF. CDR3 sequence (DNA): TGTGCCAGCAGCGTTGACAGGGGAAACACTGAAGCTTTCTTT.

The genes are TRBV27 and TRBJ1-1, with TRBD1 matching over 8 bases. V trimming: 3 bases; J trimming: 4 bases; junction bases outside the gene matches: 7. The V gene's germline CDR1 is MNHEY and CDR2 SMNVEV (reference sequence). This CDR3 spans 15 amino acids. This chain's CDR3 is CASSFWAGGPTEAFF. The DNA for the CDR3 is TGTGCCAGCAGTTTTTGGGCAGGGGGCCCCACTGAAGCTTTCTTT.

By sample share, this clonotype is medium-sized. The J gene is TRBJ2-7, the V gene TRBV6-1, with D hard to call. CDR1 is MNHNS, CDR2 SASEGT, per germline. There are 14 residues in the CDR3. V lost 2 bases and J 0 bases, leaving 8 bases between the germline ends. CDR3 in DNA: TGTGCCAGCAGTGAAAGCTACAGCTCCTACGAGCAGTACTTC. Residues: CASSESYSSYEQYF.

The genes are TRBV5-6 and TRBJ1-1; no reliable D call. This CDR3 comprises 13 residues. The V gene's germline CDR1 is SGHDT and CDR2 YYEEEE. V lost 2 bases to trimming and J lost 4 bases, with 9 bases between them. CDR3 bases: TGTGCCAGCAGCTTAAGATGGGGCACTGAAGCTTTCTTT. Protein sequence: CASSLRWGTEAFF.

The sample holds one count of this clonotype. This chain connects TRBV24-1 to TRBJ2-2; D possibly matches TRBD1 or TRBD2 (5 bases each). This CDR3 contains 14 residues. Germline values: CDR1 KGHDR, CDR2 SFDVKD. V lost 1 base and J lost 7, with 9 bases in between. CDR3 loop: CATSDFRGRGELFF. The CDR3 region has the DNA TGTGCCACCAGTGATTTCCGGGGCCGCGGGGAGCTGTTTTTT.

This sequence joins TRBV5-1 and TRBJ2-7; TRBD1 matches at 10 bases. Trimming removed 3 bases from V and 0 bases from J; junction bases left unmatched: 6. CDR3 length equals 16 residues. Germline V CDR1 and CDR2: SGHRS, YFSETQ. The CDR3 coding sequence is TGCGCCAGCAGCTATGGACAGGGGGTACCCTCCTACGAGCAGTACTTC. As protein: CASSYGQGVPSYEQYF.

The chain employs TRBV6-1 and TRBJ2-1, with 7 bases fitting TRBD1. The CDR3 is 16 amino acids. With V trimmed by 0 bases and J by 2 bases, 4 bases remained unmatched. CDR1 MNHNS and CDR2 SASEGT come from the germline V gene. CDR3 loop: CASSEAAGGTYNEQFF. CDR3 coding DNA: TGTGCCAGCAGTGAAGCAGCAGGGGGAACCTACAATGAGCAGTTCTTC.

In its sample, this clonotype is medium-sized (0.01 to 0.1%). V is TRBV5-4 and J is TRBJ2-3, with TRBD2 identical over 12 bases. The CDR3 has 17 residues. Germline V gene sequence: CDR1 SGHNT, CDR2 YYREEE (reference sequence). The V gene end was trimmed by 1 base and the J gene end by 3 bases; junction bases not matched to a gene: 6. The CDR3 DNA reads as TGTGCCAGCAGCTTGCGGCTAGCGGGGGGGCCTACAGATACGCAGTATTTT. Translating it yields CASSLRLAGGPTDTQYF. The variable domain in full, with the rest retrieved from reference TRBV5-4 and TRBJ2-3, is ETGVTQSPTHLIKTRGQQVTLRCSSQSGHNTVSWYQQALGQGPQFIFQYYREEENGRGNFPPRFSGLQFPNYSSELNVNALELDDSALYLCASSLRLAGGPTDTQYFGPGTRLTVL.

J is TRBJ2-5 and V is TRBV5-6; 7 bases fit TRBD1. The V segment lost 2 bases and the J segment 5 bases; nucleotides outside the gene matches: 3. The CDR3 length is 13 residues. CDR1 SGHDT and CDR2 YYEEEE come from the germline V gene. The CDR3 bases are TGTGCCAGCAGCTTCAGGGGGAGCGAGACCCAGTACTTC. Residues: CASSFRGSETQYF.